Shown below are 2 T cell receptor beta chains from a single sample sequenced in a study of shared clonotypes between healthy human individuals. Assay used: immunoSEQ multiplex PCR; TCRdb lists only in-frame clones, some missing. The sample has hundreds of thousands of clones; about 96% are singletons. It was CD45RO-negative cells, positively selected for CCR7, that made up naive CD8 cells, with terminally differentiated effector memory CD45RA+ cells excluded. Sequences were obtained from naive CD8+ T cells sorted from blood. The receptors come from a woman aged 25 to 45 in good health.

This chain uses TRBV4-1 with TRBJ1-5; D may be TRBD1 (5 bases). Per the germline V gene, CDR1 is MGHRA and CDR2 is YSYEKL. The germline V and J ends were trimmed by 3 bases and 2 bases, with 14 bases remaining between them. The CDR3 is 16 amino acids. Here the CDR3 DNA reads TGCGCCAGCAGCCAGCCCGGGACGGGTGGCAATCAGCCCCAGCATTTT. It codes for CASSQPGTGGNQPQHF.

Comment on this clone: This CDR3 is also generated by other DNA sequences in the sample. The chain has TRBV28 and TRBJ2-1; either TRBD1 or TRBD2 may fit D (6 bases each). This CDR3 spans 12 amino acids. Deletions cut 3 bases from V and 8 bases from J, with 8 bases between. The germline V gene encodes CDR1 MDHEN and CDR2 SYDVKM. CDR3 DNA sequence: TGTGCCAGCAGTTTGGGGGGCGATGAGCAGTTCTTC. It encodes CASSLGGDEQFF.